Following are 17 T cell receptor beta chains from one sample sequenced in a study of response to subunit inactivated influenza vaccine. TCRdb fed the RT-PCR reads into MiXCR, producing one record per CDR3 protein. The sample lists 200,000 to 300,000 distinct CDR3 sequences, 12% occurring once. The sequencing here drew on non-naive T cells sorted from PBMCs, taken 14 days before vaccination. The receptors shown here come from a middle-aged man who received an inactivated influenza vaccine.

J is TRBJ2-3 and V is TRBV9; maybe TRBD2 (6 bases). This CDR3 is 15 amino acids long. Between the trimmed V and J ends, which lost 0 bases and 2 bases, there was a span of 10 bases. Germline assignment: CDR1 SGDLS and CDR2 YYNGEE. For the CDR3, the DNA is TGTGCCAGCAGCGTAGTCGGGGGAAACACAGATACGCAGTATTTT. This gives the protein CASSVVGGNTDTQYF.

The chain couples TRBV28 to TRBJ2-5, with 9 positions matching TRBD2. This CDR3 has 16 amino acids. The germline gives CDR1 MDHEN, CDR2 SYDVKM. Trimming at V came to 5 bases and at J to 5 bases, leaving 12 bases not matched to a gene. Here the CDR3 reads CASSKVAGESRETQYF. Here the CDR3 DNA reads TGTGCCAGCAGTAAAGTAGCGGGAGAATCCAGGGAGACCCAGTACTTC.

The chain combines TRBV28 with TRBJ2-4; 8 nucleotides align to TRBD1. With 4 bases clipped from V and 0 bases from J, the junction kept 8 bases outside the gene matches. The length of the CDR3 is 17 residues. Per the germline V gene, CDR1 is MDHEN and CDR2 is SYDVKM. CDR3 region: CASSSLQGELAKNIQYF. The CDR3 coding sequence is TGTGCCAGCAGTTCCCTACAGGGGGAATTAGCCAAAAACATTCAGTACTTC.

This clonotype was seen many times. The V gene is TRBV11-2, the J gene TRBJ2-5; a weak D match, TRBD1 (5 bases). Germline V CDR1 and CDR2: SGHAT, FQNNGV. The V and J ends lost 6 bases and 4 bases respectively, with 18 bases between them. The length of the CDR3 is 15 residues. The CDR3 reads CASSRPGPGAETQYF. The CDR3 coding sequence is TGTGCCAGCAGTCGCCCAGGGCCAGGAGCAGAGACCCAGTACTTC. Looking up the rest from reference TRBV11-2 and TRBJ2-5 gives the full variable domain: EAGVAQSPRYKIIEKRQSVAFWCNPISGHATLYWYQQILGQGPKLLIQFQNNGVVDDSQLPKDRFSAERLKGVDSTLKIQPAKLEDSAVYLCASSRPGPGAETQYFGPGTRLLVL.

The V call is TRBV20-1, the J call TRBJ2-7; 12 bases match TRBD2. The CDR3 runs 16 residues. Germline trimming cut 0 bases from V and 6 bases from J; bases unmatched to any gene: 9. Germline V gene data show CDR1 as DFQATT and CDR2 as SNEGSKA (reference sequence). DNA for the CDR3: TGCAGTGCTAGAGATACTAGCGGGAGGACTGTAGGCGAGCAGTACTTC. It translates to CSARDTSGRTVGEQYF.

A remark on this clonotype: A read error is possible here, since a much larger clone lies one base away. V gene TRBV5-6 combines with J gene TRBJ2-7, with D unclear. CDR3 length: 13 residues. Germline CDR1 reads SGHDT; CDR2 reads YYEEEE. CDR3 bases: TGTGCCAGCAGCTCGTGGCTGACCTACGAGCAGAACTTC. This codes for CASSSWLTYEQNF.

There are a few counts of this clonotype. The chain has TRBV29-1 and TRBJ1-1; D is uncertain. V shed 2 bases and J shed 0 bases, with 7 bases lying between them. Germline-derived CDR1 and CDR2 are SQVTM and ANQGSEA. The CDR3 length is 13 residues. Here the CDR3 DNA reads TGCAGCGTTGAACAGGCAATGAACACTGAAGCTTTCTTT. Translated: CSVEQAMNTEAFF.

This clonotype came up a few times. The CDR3 DNA follows: TGTGCCAGCAGCTTAATAGGAGCGGGAGCCGTAAATGAGCAGTTCTTC. Its translation: CASSLIGAGAVNEQFF. This chain connects TRBV7-3 to TRBJ2-1; 8 positions match TRBD2. The trim removed 1 base at V and 7 bases at J, leaving 9 bases unmatched. CDR3 length equals 16 residues. CDR1 and CDR2 from the germline V gene are SGHTA and FQGTGA.

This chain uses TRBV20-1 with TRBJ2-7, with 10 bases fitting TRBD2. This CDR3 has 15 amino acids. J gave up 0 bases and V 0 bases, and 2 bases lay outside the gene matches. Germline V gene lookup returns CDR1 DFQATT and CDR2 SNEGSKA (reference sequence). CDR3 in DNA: TGCAGTGCTAGAGACCTAGCGGGAGTCTCCTACGAGCAGTACTTC. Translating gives CSARDLAGVSYEQYF.

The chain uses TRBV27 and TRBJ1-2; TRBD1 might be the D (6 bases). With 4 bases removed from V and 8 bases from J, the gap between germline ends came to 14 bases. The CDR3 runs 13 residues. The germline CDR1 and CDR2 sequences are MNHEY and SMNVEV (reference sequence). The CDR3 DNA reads TGTGCCAGCAGTTGGGAGACAGGATCCGGCTACACCTTC. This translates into CASSWETGSGYTF.

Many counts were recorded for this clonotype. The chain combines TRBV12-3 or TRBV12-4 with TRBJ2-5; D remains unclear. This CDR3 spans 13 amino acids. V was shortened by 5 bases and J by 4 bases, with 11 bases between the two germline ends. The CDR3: CASSLVSGETQYF. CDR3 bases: TGTGCCAGCAGTCTTGTTTCAGGAGAGACCCAGTACTTC.

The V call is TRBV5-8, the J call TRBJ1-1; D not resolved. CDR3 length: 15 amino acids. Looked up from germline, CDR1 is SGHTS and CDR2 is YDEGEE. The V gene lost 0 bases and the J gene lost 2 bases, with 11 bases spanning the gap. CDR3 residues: CASSLDPGPNTEAFF. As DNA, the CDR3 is TGTGCCAGCAGCTTGGATCCGGGCCCAAACACTGAAGCTTTCTTT.

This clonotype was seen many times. CDR3 nucleotides: TGTGCCAGCGAGGGAATCCCGGGACTAGCGGACAATGAGCAGTTCTTC. Residues: CASEGIPGLADNEQFF. The chain recombines TRBV6-2 or TRBV6-3 with TRBJ2-1, with 11 nucleotides matching TRBD2. V shed 8 bases, J shed 5 bases, and the junction held 11 bases outside the gene matches. Germline lookup yields CDR1 MNHEY and CDR2 SVGEGT. This CDR3 is 16 amino acids long.

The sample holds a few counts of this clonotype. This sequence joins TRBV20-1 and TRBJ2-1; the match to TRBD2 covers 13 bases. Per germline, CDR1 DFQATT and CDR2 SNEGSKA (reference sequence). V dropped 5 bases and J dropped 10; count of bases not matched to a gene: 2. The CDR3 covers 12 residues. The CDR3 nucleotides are TGCAGTGCTTGGACTAGCGGGAGAGAGCAGTTCTTC. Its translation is CSAWTSGREQFF.

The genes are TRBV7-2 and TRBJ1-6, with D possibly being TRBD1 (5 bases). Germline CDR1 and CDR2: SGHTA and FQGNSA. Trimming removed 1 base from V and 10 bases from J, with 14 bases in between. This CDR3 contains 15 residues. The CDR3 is CASSLVEGTGSPLHF. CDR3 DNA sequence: TGTGCCAGCAGCTTAGTTGAGGGGACGGGCTCACCCCTCCACTTT.

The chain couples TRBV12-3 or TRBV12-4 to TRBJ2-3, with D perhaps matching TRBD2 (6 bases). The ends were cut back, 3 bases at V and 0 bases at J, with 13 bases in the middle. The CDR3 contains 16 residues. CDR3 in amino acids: CASSLGGGISTDTQYF. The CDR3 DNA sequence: TGTGCCAGCAGTTTGGGTGGGGGGATTAGCACAGATACGCAGTATTTT.

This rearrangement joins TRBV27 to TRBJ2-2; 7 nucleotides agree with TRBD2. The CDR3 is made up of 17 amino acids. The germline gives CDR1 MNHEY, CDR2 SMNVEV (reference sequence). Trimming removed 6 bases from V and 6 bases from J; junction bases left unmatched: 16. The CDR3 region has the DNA TGTGCCAGCAGGGACTCTCCATGGGCGGGAGTGTCCGGGGAGCTGTTTTTT. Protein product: CASRDSPWAGVSGELFF.